This TCR beta chain was recorded in a study of CD4+ T cells in melanoma (dated by TCRdb to between 2022 and 2023). Looking at the study overall: Neoantigen-specific CD4+ T cells in human melanoma were what the study investigated.

To note about this clone: What antigen it recognizes has not been identified. Per-base qualities were not stored, and no clone one base away is much larger.

Library creation used the immunoSEQ multiplex PCR assay. In TCRdb, the immuneACCESS table is reduced to in-frame sequences with V and J assigned. These tables do not hold every clone; where another copy was compared, an unresolved V gene accounts for under half, and the others remain unexplained. The sample contains more than 12,000 clones, over 55% of them found a single time. The biggest ten clones account for 15% to 17% of the sample. The full study reports these points: According to the report, neoantigen-specific CD4+ T cells in melanoma displayed diverse differentiation states. Neoantigen-specific CD4+ T cells were reported to be correlated with the function of CD8+ T cells, macrophages and B cells.

The donors were people with melanoma. V was cut back by 5 bases and J by 2 bases, leaving a gap of 12 bases between them. CDR1 LGHNA and CDR2 YNFKEQ are derived from the germline V gene. From the cysteine up to the phenylalanine, the CDR3 has a length of 14 residues. This entry keeps only the CDR3 DNA: 42 bases, framed from base 1. The sequenced sample was cells from a culture (not recorded whether cultured in vitro). The rearrangement joined TRBV4-2 to TRBJ1-1; a confident D gene designation cannot be given. The clonotype was recovered from a human donor with melanoma. DNA sequence: TGTGCCAGCAGCTCCTGGACGGTAAACACTGAAGCTTTCTTT. Protein translation: CASSSWTVNTEAFF.